These 16 T cell receptor beta chains came from one sample sequenced in a study of response to subunit inactivated influenza vaccine (dated by TCRdb to about 2018). Libraries were built with RT-PCR. Sequencing relied on an Illumina HiSeq 2500. TCRdb ran its own pipeline on the public reads, namely fastp trimming at Q25 and MiXCR clone calling, and kept in-frame beta chains. For every CDR3 protein sequence, its rows merge into one entry that carries the most common genes and DNA. Within this sample are 500,000 to 600,000 distinct CDR3 sequences, with about 11% of them counted one time only. Approximately 10% of the sample rests with the top ten. These data were also filed under a second study, of T cells expressing NK-cell markers. Taken from the second paper: The TCR beta cDNA libraries were made using 5'RACE template switching, a step that added both a universal primer site and unique molecular identifiers.

This specimen was PBMCs from blood, taken on the day of vaccination. Source of these receptors: a man aged 45 to 65 who received an inactivated influenza vaccine. Donor details come from another sample of the same person, matched by shared clones.

This clonotype was recorded many times. The genes are TRBV12-3 or TRBV12-4 and TRBJ1-5; D is undetermined. CDR3 length: 14 residues. V lost 5 bases and J 0 bases, leaving 8 bases between the germline ends. The CDR3 coding sequence is TGTGCCAGCAGTGCCGACGTTAGCAATCAGCCCCAGCATTTT. Protein: CASSADVSNQPQHF.

The chain recombines TRBV29-1 with TRBJ2-3; 15 bases align to TRBD2. Per the germline V gene, CDR1 is SQVTM and CDR2 is ANQGSEA. The CDR3 runs to 16 residues. Trimming removed 4 bases from V and 2 bases from J; junction bases left unmatched: 4. CDR3 sequence (DNA): TGCAGCGTTGCCGGACTAGCGGGAGGGGTCACAGATACGCAGTATTTT. Protein sequence: CSVAGLAGGVTDTQYF.

In its sample, this clonotype was seen a few times. The genes are TRBV28 and TRBJ1-1; 7 nucleotides agree with TRBD1. V lost 1 base, J lost 10 bases, and 12 bases stayed unmatched. This CDR3 region has 15 residues. Germline CDR1 MDHEN, CDR2 SYDVKM. This CDR3 is CASSLSGGKQGGAFF. The CDR3 DNA is TGTGCCAGCAGTTTATCAGGGGGAAAACAGGGAGGAGCTTTCTTT.

A word on this clonotype: Its ends do not fully match the called genes, so a read error is possible. V and J are TRBV9 and TRBJ2-5; D may match TRBD1 or TRBD2 (5 bases each). Germline V gives CDR1 SGDLS, CDR2 YYNGEE. CDR3 length: 14 residues. In nucleotides, the CDR3 is TGTGCCAGCATCGTAAGTTCTGGGGGAGAGACCCAGTACTTC. Protein: CASIVSSGGETQYF.

This clonotype was observed a handful of times. The rearrangement links TRBV9 to TRBJ1-2, with TRBD1 as a possible D gene (6 bases). Trimming stripped 3 bases from V and 4 bases from J, with 19 bases between. The CDR3 has 16 amino acids. In germline, CDR1 is SGDLS, CDR2 YYNGEE. Here the CDR3 DNA reads TGTGCCAGCAGCGCGGGACAAGCCGAAGGGATCTATGGCTACACCTTC. It codes for CASSAGQAEGIYGYTF. Filled out from reference TRBV9 and TRBJ1-2, the complete variable domain reads DSGVTQTPKHLITATGQRVTLRCSPRSGDLSVYWYQQSLDQGLQFLIQYYNGEERAKGNILERFSAQQFPDLHSELNLSSLELGDSALYFCASSAGQAEGIYGYTFGSGTRLTVV.

The rearrangement links TRBV15 to TRBJ2-1; D not resolved. The V end lost 1 base, the J end lost 5 bases, and 3 bases lay between the germline ends. The CDR3 runs to 12 residues. CDR1 and CDR2 from the germline V gene are LNHNV and YYDKDF (reference sequence). This chain's CDR3 is CATSRVDNEQFF. CDR3 in DNA: TGTGCCACCAGCAGAGTAGACAATGAGCAGTTCTTC.

This clonotype was found many times. The chain employs TRBV5-1 and TRBJ2-1; 7 positions agree with TRBD1. Germline V lookup: CDR1 SGHRS, CDR2 YFSETQ. The CDR3 has 15 amino acids. V lost 1 base to trimming and J lost 6 bases; unmatched junction nucleotides: 7. The CDR3 nucleotides are TGCGCCAGCAGCTTGCAAACAGGGGAAGGCAATGAGCAGTTCTTC. Translation: CASSLQTGEGNEQFF.

DNA of the CDR3: TGCAGCGTTGATCTCGGACAGGGGATCGAGCAGTACTTC. This translates into CSVDLGQGIEQYF. The gene calls are TRBV29-1 and TRBJ2-7; 9 nucleotides line up with TRBD1. The CDR3 consists of 13 residues. The ends lost 3 bases at V and 6 bases at J; junction bases unmatched: 6. Germline CDR1 and CDR2: SQVTM and ANQGSEA.

There are a few counts of this clonotype. The chain is built from TRBV28 and TRBJ1-1; D might be TRBD1 (5 bases). Germline V gives CDR1 MDHEN, CDR2 SYDVKM. The V gene lost 2 bases and the J gene lost 2 bases, with 12 bases spanning the gap. The CDR3 is 15 amino acids. DNA of the CDR3: TGTGCCAGCAGTTTAGGGGGACGGATAAACACTGAAGCTTTCTTT. This gives the protein CASSLGGRINTEAFF.

In this sample, this clonotype turned up many times. The rearrangement links TRBV7-9 to TRBJ1-4; unclear D gene. V dropped 7 bases and J dropped 8 bases, with 17 bases sitting between them. The CDR3 totals 14 residues. Per germline, CDR1 SEHNR and CDR2 FQNEAQ (reference sequence). The CDR3 bases are TGTGCCAGCAACCTGCCCGGGTTAGGCGAAAAACTGTTTTTT. Translating it yields CASNLPGLGEKLFF.

This clonotype has at least ten counts. The chain recombines TRBV2 with TRBJ1-2; maybe TRBD1 (6 bases). Germline V gene data show CDR1 as SNHLY and CDR2 as FYNNEI. V was cut by 5 bases and J by 3 bases, with 13 bases left in between. The CDR3 is made up of 14 amino acids. The CDR3 nucleotides read TGTGCCAGCAGTAAAACAGGGATTTACTATGGCTACACCTTC. Amino acid sequence: CASSKTGIYYGYTF.

This clonotype was detected a few times. This chain uses TRBV25-1 with TRBJ1-1, with D tentatively TRBD1 (5 bases). The germline V gene has CDR1 MGHDK and CDR2 SYGVNS. The CDR3 has 15 residues. Trimming cost V 2 bases and J 5 bases, with 15 bases left between them. CDR3 nucleotide sequence: TGTGCCAGCAGTGAAAGCACAGGCCTTGGGACTGAAGCTTTCTTT. Protein sequence: CASSESTGLGTEAFF.

This clonotype occurred a few times. V usage is TRBV4-1 and J usage is TRBJ2-1; D uncertain. The V and J ends lost 1 base and 6 bases respectively, with 10 bases between them. The germline gives CDR1 MGHRA, CDR2 YSYEKL. The CDR3 is 14 residues long. CDR3 DNA: TGCGCCAGCAGCCAAGTTTCCAGATTCAATGAGCAGTTCTTC. It is translated as CASSQVSRFNEQFF.

This clonotype has only a few counts. This chain joins TRBV11-2 and TRBJ2-6; the D is unclear. Germline V gene data show CDR1 as SGHAT and CDR2 as FQNNGV. CDR3 length equals 18 residues. V was pared by 2 bases and J by 0 bases, with 14 bases between. The CDR3: CASSLLGLSRSGANVLTF. CDR3 DNA: TGTGCCAGCAGCTTACTAGGGCTCAGCCGCTCTGGGGCCAACGTCCTGACTTTC.

This clonotype was counted a few times. This chain uses TRBV2 with TRBJ1-5; TRBD1 might be the D (6 bases). This CDR3 is built from 15 residues. Per the germline V gene, CDR1 is SNHLY and CDR2 is FYNNEI. V was shortened by 4 bases and J by 2 bases, with 12 bases between the two germline ends. The CDR3 here is CASSATGSGNQPQHF. Written as DNA, the CDR3 is TGTGCCAGCAGTGCCACAGGGTCCGGCAATCAGCCCCAGCATTTT.

In this sample, this clonotype turned up a few times. The gene calls are TRBV12-3 or TRBV12-4 and TRBJ2-7, with TRBD1 matching over 7 bases. The V gene end was trimmed by 5 bases and the J gene end by 6 bases; junction bases not matched to a gene: 7. The CDR3 runs 13 residues. DNA of the CDR3: TGTGCCAGCAGTAAGGGGACAGCTGTCGAGCAGTACTTC. It yields the protein CASSKGTAVEQYF.